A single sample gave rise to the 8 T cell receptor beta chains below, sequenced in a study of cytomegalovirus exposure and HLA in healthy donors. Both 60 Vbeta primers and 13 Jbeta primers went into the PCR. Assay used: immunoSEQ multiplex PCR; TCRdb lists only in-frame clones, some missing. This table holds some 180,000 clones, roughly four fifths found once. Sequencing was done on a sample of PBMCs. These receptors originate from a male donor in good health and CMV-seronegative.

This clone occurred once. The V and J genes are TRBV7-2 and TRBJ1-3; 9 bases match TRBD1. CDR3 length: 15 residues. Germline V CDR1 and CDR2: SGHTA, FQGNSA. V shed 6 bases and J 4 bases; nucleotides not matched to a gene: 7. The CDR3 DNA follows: TGTGCCAGCAGGCTACAGGGGGCGCGAGGAAACACCATATATTTT. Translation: CASRLQGARGNTIYF.

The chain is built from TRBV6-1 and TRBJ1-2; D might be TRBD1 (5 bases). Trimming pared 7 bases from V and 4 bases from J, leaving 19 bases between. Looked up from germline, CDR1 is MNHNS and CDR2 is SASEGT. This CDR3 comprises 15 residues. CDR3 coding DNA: TGTGCCAGCACCCCCAGGACAACCGTCGCCTATGGCTACACCTTC. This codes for CASTPRTTVAYGYTF.

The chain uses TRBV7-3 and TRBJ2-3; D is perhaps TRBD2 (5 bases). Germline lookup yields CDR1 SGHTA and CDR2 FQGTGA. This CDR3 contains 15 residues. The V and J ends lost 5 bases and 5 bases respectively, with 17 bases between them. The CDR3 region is CASSLRGSPGDTQYF. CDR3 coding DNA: TGTGCCAGCAGCCTACGAGGGAGTCCAGGAGATACGCAGTATTTT.

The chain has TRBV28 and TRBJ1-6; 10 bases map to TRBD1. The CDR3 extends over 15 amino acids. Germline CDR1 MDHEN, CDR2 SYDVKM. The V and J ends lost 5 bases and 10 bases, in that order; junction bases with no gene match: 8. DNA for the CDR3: TGTGCCAGCAGTCCCCTAGGGACAGGGGAATCACCCCTCCACTTT. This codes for CASSPLGTGESPLHF.

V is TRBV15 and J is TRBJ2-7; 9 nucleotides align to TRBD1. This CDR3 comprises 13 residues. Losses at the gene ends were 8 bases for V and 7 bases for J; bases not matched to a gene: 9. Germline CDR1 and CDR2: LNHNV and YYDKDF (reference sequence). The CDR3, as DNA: TGTGCCACCGCCCGGGACAGGGTTGAGGAGCAGTACTTC. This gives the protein CATARDRVEEQYF.

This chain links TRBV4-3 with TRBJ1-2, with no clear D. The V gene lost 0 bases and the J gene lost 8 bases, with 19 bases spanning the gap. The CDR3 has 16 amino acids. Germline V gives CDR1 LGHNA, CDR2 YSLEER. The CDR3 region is CASSQDLVLTGGGYTF. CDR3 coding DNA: TGCGCCAGCAGCCAAGATCTGGTTCTAACGGGTGGGGGCTACACCTTC.

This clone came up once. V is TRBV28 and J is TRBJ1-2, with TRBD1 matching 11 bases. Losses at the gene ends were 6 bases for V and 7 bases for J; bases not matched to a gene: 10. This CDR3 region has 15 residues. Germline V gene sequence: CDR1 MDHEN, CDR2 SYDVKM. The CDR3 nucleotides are TGTGCCAGCAGGCCGGACAGGGGGCGAATTAGTGGCTACACCTTC. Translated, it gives CASRPDRGRISGYTF.

The CDR3 DNA is TGTGCCAGCAGTTACTCCCCCGCGAAGCCCAATGAGCAGTTCTTC. Translation gives CASSYSPAKPNEQFF. V is TRBV6-5 and J is TRBJ2-1; no firm D call. The V end lost 0 bases, the J end lost 6 bases, and 12 bases lay between the germline ends. CDR3 length: 15 amino acids. The germline CDR1 and CDR2 sequences are MNHEY and SVGAGI.